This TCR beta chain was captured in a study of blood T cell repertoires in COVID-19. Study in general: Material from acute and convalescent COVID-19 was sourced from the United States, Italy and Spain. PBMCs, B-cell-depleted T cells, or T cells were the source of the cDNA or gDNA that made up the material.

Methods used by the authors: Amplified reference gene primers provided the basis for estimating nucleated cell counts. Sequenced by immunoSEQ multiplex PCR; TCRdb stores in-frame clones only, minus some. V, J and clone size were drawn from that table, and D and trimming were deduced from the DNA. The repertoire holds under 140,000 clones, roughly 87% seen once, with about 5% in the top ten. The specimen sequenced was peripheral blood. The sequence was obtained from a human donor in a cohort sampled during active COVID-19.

Here the CDR3 reads CASSTSGRRVGELFF. In nucleotides, the CDR3 is TGTGCCAGCAGTACTAGCGGGAGGAGGGTCGGGGAGCTGTTTTTT. The gene calls are TRBV6-5 and TRBJ2-2, with 12 bases lining up with TRBD2. With V trimmed by 5 bases and J by 7 bases, 5 bases remained unmatched. The CDR3 loop spans 15 amino acids. CDR1 is MNHEY, CDR2 SVGAGI, per germline.